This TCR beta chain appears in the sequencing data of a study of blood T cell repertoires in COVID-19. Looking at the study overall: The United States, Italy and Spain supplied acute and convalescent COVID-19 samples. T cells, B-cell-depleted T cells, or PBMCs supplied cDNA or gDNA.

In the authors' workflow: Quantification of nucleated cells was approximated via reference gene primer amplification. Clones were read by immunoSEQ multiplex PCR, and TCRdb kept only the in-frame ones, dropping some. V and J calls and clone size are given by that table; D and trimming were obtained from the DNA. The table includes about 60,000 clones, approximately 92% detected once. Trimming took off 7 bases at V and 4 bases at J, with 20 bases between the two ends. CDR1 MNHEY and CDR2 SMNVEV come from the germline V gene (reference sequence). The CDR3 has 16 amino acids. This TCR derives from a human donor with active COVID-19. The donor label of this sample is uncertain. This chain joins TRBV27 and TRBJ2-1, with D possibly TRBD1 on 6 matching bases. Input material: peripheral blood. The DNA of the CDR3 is TGTGCCAGCAAACTAAGGGGGTCAAATCAATACAATGAGCAGTTCTTC. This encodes CASKLRGSNQYNEQFF.